These 12 T cell receptor beta chains were all obtained from the same sample, sequenced in a study of cytomegalovirus exposure and HLA in healthy donors. The primer mix had 60 Vbeta and 13 Jbeta primers. Measured with immunoSEQ multiplex PCR; TCRdb has only the in-frame clones, and not every one. The sample lists some 240,000 clones; about 93% were seen once. Sample: PBMCs. Receptors originate from a girl aged 2 to 10 in good health and CMV-seronegative.

This clone was observed once. The rearrangement uses TRBV9 and TRBJ1-2, with TRBD1 matching 9 bases. Germline trimming cut 4 bases from V and 2 bases from J; bases unmatched to any gene: 12. Germline loops: CDR1 SGDLS, CDR2 YYNGEE. The CDR3 totals 17 residues. The CDR3, as DNA: TGTGCCAGCAGCTCACCTTACAGGGGGCTGGCCAACTATGGCTACACCTTC. This translates into CASSSPYRGLANYGYTF.

The V call is TRBV4-2, the J call TRBJ1-2, with no clear D. Per germline, CDR1 LGHNA and CDR2 YNFKEQ. Trimming pared 4 bases from V and 4 bases from J, leaving 22 bases between. The CDR3 runs to 17 residues. The chain's CDR3 is CASSPMTGFSPVYGYTF. In DNA, the CDR3 is TGTGCCAGCAGCCCAATGACGGGGTTCTCCCCTGTCTATGGCTACACCTTC.

This sequence joins TRBV7-9 and TRBJ1-4, with D unclear. V was pared by 1 base and J by 8 bases, with 14 bases between. The CDR3 is made up of 15 amino acids. Germline CDR1 and CDR2: SEHNR and FQNEAQ (reference sequence). DNA of the CDR3: TGTGCCAGCAGCTTAGTGGAGGTCCTTGGAGAAAAACTGTTTTTT. This gives the protein CASSLVEVLGEKLFF.

The chain recombines TRBV6-6 with TRBJ2-7, with TRBD1 identical over 12 bases. Trimming removed 6 bases from V and 1 base from J; junction bases left unmatched: 7. CDR1 and CDR2 from the germline V gene are MNHNY and SVGAGI (reference sequence). CDR3 length equals 16 residues. The DNA of the CDR3 is TGTGCCAGCAGCCCGGGACAGGGGGCAGGTTCCTACGAGCAGTACTTC. It translates to CASSPGQGAGSYEQYF.

Concerning this clone: One end of the junction varies from germline; a read error may be responsible. This sequence joins TRBV7-9 and TRBJ2-1; the D is unclear. The germline V gene encodes CDR1 SEHNR and CDR2 FQNEAQ (reference sequence). This CDR3 region has 13 residues. This CDR3 reads CSSSPNTDNEQFF. In DNA form, the CDR3 reads TGTTCCAGCAGCCCGAATACAGACAATGAGCAGTTCTTC. The full variable domain, its missing parts supplied by reference TRBV7-9 and TRBJ2-1, is DTGVSQNPRHKITKRGQNVTFRCDPISEHNRLYWYRQTLGQGPEFLTYFQNEAQLEKSRLLSDRFSAERPKGSFSTLEIQRTEQGDSAMYLCSSSPNTDNEQFFGPGTRLTVL.

The V call is TRBV5-6, the J call TRBJ1-1, with no clear D. Germline lookup yields CDR1 SGHDT and CDR2 YYEEEE. Between the trimmed V and J ends, which lost 1 base and 6 bases, there was a span of 13 bases. The CDR3 is made up of 14 amino acids. The CDR3 loop is CASSLFLSSAEAFF. CDR3 sequence (DNA): TGTGCCAGCAGCTTGTTCCTATCTAGCGCTGAAGCTTTCTTT.

The CDR3 loop reads CASRSGQFNEKLFF. The CDR3, as DNA: TGTGCCAGCAGAAGTGGGCAGTTTAATGAAAAACTGTTTTTT. The V and J genes are TRBV2 and TRBJ1-4; D not resolved. The CDR3 covers 14 residues. Germline values: CDR1 SNHLY, CDR2 FYNNEI. V lost 6 bases to trimming and J lost 4 bases, with 12 bases between them.

This sequence joins TRBV5-1 and TRBJ2-5; 9 nucleotides match TRBD2. The CDR3 has 15 residues. Germline trimming cut 0 bases from V and 4 bases from J; bases unmatched to any gene: 4. CDR1 SGHRS and CDR2 YFSETQ come from the germline V gene. In DNA form, the CDR3 reads TGCGCCAGCAGCTTGGGACTAGCGGTGGTAGAGACCCAGTACTTC. Translated: CASSLGLAVVETQYF.

This clone was recorded only once. The chain employs TRBV5-6 and TRBJ1-2; no definite D call. CDR1 SGHDT and CDR2 YYEEEE come from the germline V gene. V dropped 4 bases and J dropped 1 base, with 11 bases sitting between them. The CDR3 runs 14 residues. CDR3 in DNA: TGTGCCAGCAGCACCACATTCAGTAACTATGGCTACACCTTC. It specifies CASSTTFSNYGYTF.

CDR3 sequence reads: CAISEGLAGGGETQYF. The CDR3, as DNA: TGTGCCATCAGTGAGGGACTAGCGGGGGGAGGAGAGACCCAGTACTTC. The chain employs TRBV10-3 and TRBJ2-5; the match to TRBD2 covers 14 bases. Trimming at V came to 2 bases and at J to 4 bases, leaving 3 bases not matched to a gene. This CDR3 comprises 16 residues. Per germline, CDR1 ENHRY and CDR2 SYGVKD.

This chain uses TRBV18 with TRBJ2-7; D possibly corresponds to TRBD2 (5 bases). Deletions cut 5 bases from V and 7 bases from J, with 21 bases between. Germline V gene data show CDR1 as KGHSH and CDR2 as LQKENI. CDR3 length: 15 amino acids. The CDR3 sequence is CASSNQVDNSGEQYF. In DNA, the CDR3 is TGTGCCAGCTCAAACCAGGTCGATAACTCGGGGGAGCAGTACTTC.

J is TRBJ2-4 and V is TRBV4-2, with TRBD2 matching over 8 bases. V trimming: 1 base; J trimming: 1 base; junction bases outside the gene matches: 6. The CDR3 sequence is 17 residues long. Germline-derived CDR1 and CDR2 are LGHNA and YNFKEQ. The CDR3 spells CASSQAGAGDAKNIQYF. CDR3 DNA sequence: TGTGCCAGCAGCCAAGCGGGAGCGGGAGATGCCAAAAACATTCAGTACTTC.